This is a list of T cell receptor beta chains from one sample in a study of T-cell memory formation after mild COVID-19. Each CDR3 protein is one row after TCRdb ran MiXCR on the 5' RACE reads. The sample has about 350,000 distinct CDR3 sequences, under 15% seen once. Sequenced material: PBMCs or a T cell subset sorted from them (not recorded which). The source is a man aged 18-30 years who had mild COVID-19 (a few samples of this study predate the infection). Cell type and time point are not known. Both conserved end residues are part of each CDR3. Fields, in order: clone size, J gene, V gene, D gene, CDR3 protein, CDR3 DNA. D genes are given only for firm matches. A clone size is listed for some rows: how often the clone was seen (once, few, many), or a class if it is expanded.

few TRBJ2-1 TRBV7-2 - CASSLGWETSYNEQFF TGTGCCAGCAGCTTAGGGTGGGAAACCTCCTACAATGAGCAGTTCTTC
- TRBJ2-3 TRBV27 - CATKDRNTDTQYF TGTGCCACCAAGGACAGAAACACAGATACGCAGTATTTT
few TRBJ1-1 TRBV20-1 - CSARGLYTEAFF TGCAGTGCTAGAGGATTATACACTGAAGCTTTCTTT
- TRBJ2-7 TRBV18 TRBD1 CASSHRDRVHGEQYF TGTGCCAGCTCGCATCGTGACAGGGTACACGGCGAGCAGTACTTC
many TRBJ1-1 TRBV20-1 TRBD1 CSARDLLLQGPWTEAFF TGCAGTGCTAGAGATCTCCTTCTACAGGGGCCGTGGACTGAAGCTTTCTTT
- TRBJ2-5 TRBV9 - CASSVLGRPRETQYF TGTGCCAGCAGCGTTCTTGGCAGACCGAGGGAGACCCAGTACTTC
many TRBJ2-5 TRBV6-2/TRBV6-3 TRBD2 CASRTSGAETQYF TGTGCCAGCAGGACTAGCGGCGCAGAGACCCAGTACTTC
- TRBJ1-6 TRBV7-2 TRBD1 CASSYQTGSYSPLHF TGTGCCAGCAGCTACCAGACAGGGAGTTATTCACCCCTCCACTTT
many TRBJ2-1 TRBV5-1 - CASRHLNSYNEQFF TGCGCCAGCAGGCACCTCAACTCCTACAATGAGCAGTTCTTC
many TRBJ2-7 TRBV5-1 - CASSRETRNPYEQYF TGCGCCAGCAGCCGTGAAACCAGGAACCCCTACGAGCAGTACTTC
- TRBJ2-2 TRBV5-6 - CASSLEQGNTGELFF TGTGCCAGCAGCTTGGAACAGGGGAACACCGGGGAGCTGTTTTTT
- TRBJ2-5 TRBV11-2 - CASSLAQGGPAGTQYF TGTGCCAGCAGCTTAGCCCAGGGGGGCCCTGCCGGGACCCAGTACTTC
few TRBJ2-2 TRBV4-3 - CASSQEALTAYTGELFF TGCGCCAGCAGCCAAGAAGCGCTGACGGCCTACACCGGGGAGCTGTTTTTT
- TRBJ1-6 TRBV20-1 - CSASRQADSPLHF TGCAGTGCCTCGAGGCAGGCTGATTCACCCCTCCACTTT
- TRBJ2-7 TRBV3-1 TRBD2 CASSPRTSGVGEQYF TGTGCCAGCAGCCCCCGGACTAGCGGGGTCGGCGAGCAGTACTTC
many TRBJ1-2 TRBV5-5 - CASSRFGGYGYTF TGTGCCAGCAGCCGTTTCGGGGGGTATGGCTACACCTTC
- TRBJ1-2 TRBV10-3 - CAISTTEKANYGYTF TGTGCCATCAGTACGACGGAAAAAGCTAACTATGGCTACACCTTC
- TRBJ1-2 TRBV27 - CASTPGAGGSGYTF TGTGCCAGCACCCCGGGGGCCGGTGGCTCTGGCTACACCTTC
few TRBJ2-3 TRBV4-3 TRBD2 CASSQDNGGGQDTQYF TGCGCCAGCAGCCAAGATAACGGGGGGGGCCAAGATACGCAGTATTTT
- TRBJ1-6 TRBV5-1 - CASTLTGGSYNSPLHF TGCGCCAGCACGCTTACTGGGGGCTCCTATAATTCACCCCTCCACTTT
- TRBJ2-7 TRBV29-1 TRBD1 CSVGLGTGGYEQYF TGCAGCGTTGGCTTGGGGACAGGGGGCTACGAGCAGTACTTC
many TRBJ1-5 TRBV9 - CASSVGDGLGPQHF TGTGCCAGCAGCGTAGGCGACGGACTTGGGCCCCAGCATTTT
many TRBJ1-1 TRBV14 - CASSSIYEGGTGTEAFF TGTGCCAGCAGCTCTATTTACGAAGGGGGGACGGGCACTGAAGCTTTCTTT
few TRBJ2-5 TRBV4-2 - CASSQGTATQYF TGTGCCAGCAGCCAAGGGACGGCGACCCAGTACTTC
few TRBJ2-1 TRBV4-1 - CASSHPARTENEQFF TGCGCCAGCAGCCATCCCGCCCGGACAGAGAATGAGCAGTTCTTC